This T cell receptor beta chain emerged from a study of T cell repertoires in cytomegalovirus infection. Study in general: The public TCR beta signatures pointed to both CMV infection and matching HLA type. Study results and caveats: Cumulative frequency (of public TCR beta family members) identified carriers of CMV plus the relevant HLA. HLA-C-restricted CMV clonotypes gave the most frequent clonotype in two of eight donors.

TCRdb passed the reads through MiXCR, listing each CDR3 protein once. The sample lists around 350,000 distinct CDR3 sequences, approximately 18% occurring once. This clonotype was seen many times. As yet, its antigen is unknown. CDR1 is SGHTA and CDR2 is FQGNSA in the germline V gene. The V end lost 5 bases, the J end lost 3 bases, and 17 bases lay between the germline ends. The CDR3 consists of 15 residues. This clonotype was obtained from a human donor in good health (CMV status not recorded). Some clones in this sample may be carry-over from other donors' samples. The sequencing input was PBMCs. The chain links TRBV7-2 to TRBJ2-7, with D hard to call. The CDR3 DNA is TGTGCCAGCAGCAGGGATGTGACCCCGTTCTACGAGCAGTACTTC. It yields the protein CASSRDVTPFYEQYF.